The clone carrying this T cell receptor beta chain has ten or more counts. The target antigen is unknown. For TCR beta, libraries came from iRepertoire HTBI primers and Arm-PCR of CDR3 regions. Via MiXCR, TCRdb re-called the multiplex PCR reads, giving one row per CDR3 protein. This table holds 400,000 to 450,000 distinct CDR3 sequences, about 15% found once. Germline loops: CDR1 SNHLY, CDR2 FYNNEI. V lost 0 bases to trimming and J lost 1 base, with 9 bases between them. CDR3 length: 16 residues. This sample was included in a study of regulatory T cells in long-lasting Graves disease. Study-level results: Favored gene segments in persistent disease were TRBV28, TRBJ1-2 and TRBJ2-5.

Time point specified: newly diagnosed GD, antithyroid drugs for less than 3 months. From PBMCs, RNA was extracted and then used to make the TCR library. Xi'an, China, was home to the endocrinology department that provided patients. Peripheral blood, Nine milliliters per patient, was collected in EDTA tubes. These data are also associated with another study on T cells in Graves' hyperthyroidism and ophthalmopathy. That paper notes: First-round RT-PCR of the TCR CDR3 relied on the HTBI primer set.

The sequences come from peripheral blood mononuclear cells (PBMCs), collected at new diagnosis, from a patient treated with antithyroid drugs. The chain has TRBV2 and TRBJ2-2, with D hard to call. The clonotype comes from a woman in her thirties with Graves disease. The CDR3: CASSEAVVMNTGELFF. The CDR3 region has the DNA TGTGCCAGCAGTGAAGCTGTAGTGATGAACACCGGGGAGCTGTTTTTT. The full variable domain, its missing parts supplied by reference TRBV2 and TRBJ2-2, is EPEVTQTPSHQVTQMGQEVILRCVPISNHLYFYWYRQILGQKVEFLVSFYNNEISEKSEIFDDQFSVERPDGSNFTLKIRSTKLEDSAMYFCASSEAVVMNTGELFFGEGSRLTVL.